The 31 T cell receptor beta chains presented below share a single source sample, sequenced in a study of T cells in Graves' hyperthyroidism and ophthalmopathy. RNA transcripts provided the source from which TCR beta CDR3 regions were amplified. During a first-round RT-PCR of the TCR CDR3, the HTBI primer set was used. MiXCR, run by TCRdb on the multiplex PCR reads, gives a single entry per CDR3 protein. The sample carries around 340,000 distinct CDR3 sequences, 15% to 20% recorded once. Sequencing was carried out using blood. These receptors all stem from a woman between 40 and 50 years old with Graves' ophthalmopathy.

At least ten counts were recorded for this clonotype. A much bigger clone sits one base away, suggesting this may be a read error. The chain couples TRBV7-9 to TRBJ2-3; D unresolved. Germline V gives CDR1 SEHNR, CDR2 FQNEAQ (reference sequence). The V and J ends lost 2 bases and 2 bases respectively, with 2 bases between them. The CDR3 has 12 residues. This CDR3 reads CASSLITDTQYF. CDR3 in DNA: TGTGCCAGCAGCTTAATCACAGATACGCAGTATTTT.

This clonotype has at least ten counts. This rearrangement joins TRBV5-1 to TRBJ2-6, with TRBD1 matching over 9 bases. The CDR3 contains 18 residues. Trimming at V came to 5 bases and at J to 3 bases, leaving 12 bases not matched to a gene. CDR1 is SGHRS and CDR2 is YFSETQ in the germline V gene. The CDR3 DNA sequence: TGCGCCAGCAGGCATATTCCGGGACAGGGTGATGGGGCCAACGTCCTGACTTTC. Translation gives CASRHIPGQGDGANVLTF. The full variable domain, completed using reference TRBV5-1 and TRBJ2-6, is KAGVTQTPRYLIKTRGQQVTLSCSPISGHRSVSWYQQTPGQGLQFLFEYFSETQRNKGNFPGRFSGRQFSNSRSEMNVSTLELGDSALYLCASRHIPGQGDGANVLTFGAGSRLTVL.

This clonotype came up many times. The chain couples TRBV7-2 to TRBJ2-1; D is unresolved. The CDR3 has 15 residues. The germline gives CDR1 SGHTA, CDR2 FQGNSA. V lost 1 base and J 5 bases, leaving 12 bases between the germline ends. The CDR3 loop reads CASSLVRVSHNEQFF. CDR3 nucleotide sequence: TGTGCCAGCAGCTTAGTTCGGGTTTCCCACAATGAGCAGTTCTTC.

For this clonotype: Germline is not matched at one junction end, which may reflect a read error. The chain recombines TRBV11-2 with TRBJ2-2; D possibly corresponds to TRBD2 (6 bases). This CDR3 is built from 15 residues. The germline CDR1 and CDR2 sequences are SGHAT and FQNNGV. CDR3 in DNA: TGTGCCAGCAGCTTTAGTACGCCCGGCACCGGGGGGCTGTTTTTT. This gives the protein CASSFSTPGTGGLFF.

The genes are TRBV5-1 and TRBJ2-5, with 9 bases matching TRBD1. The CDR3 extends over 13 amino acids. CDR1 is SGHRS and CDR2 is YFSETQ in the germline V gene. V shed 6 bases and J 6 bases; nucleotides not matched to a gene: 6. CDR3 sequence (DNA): TGCGCCAGCACCCGGGACAGGGCACAGACCCAGTACTTC. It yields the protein CASTRDRAQTQYF. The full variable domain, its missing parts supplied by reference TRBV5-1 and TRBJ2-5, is KAGVTQTPRYLIKTRGQQVTLSCSPISGHRSVSWYQQTPGQGLQFLFEYFSETQRNKGNFPGRFSGRQFSNSRSEMNVSTLELGDSALYLCASTRDRAQTQYFGPGTRLLVL.

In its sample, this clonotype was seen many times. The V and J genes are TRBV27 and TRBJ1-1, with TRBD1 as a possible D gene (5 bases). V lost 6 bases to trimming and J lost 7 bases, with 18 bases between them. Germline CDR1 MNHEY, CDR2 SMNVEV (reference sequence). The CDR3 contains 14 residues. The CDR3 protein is CASSPGGMVGEAFF. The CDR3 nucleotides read TGTGCCAGCAGCCCCGGGGGAATGGTAGGTGAAGCTTTCTTT.

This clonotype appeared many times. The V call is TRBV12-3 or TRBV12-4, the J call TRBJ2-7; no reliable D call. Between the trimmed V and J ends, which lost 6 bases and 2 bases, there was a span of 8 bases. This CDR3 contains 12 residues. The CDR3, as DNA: TGTGCCAGCAGCCCCAATCCCTACGAGCAGTACTTC. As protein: CASSPNPYEQYF.

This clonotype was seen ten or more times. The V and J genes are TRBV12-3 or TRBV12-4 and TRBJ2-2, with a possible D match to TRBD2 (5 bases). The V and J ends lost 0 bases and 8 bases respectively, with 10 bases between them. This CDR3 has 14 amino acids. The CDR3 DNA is TGTGCCAGCAGTTTAGCCGGACGGGGTGGGGAGCTGTTTTTT. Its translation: CASSLAGRGGELFF.

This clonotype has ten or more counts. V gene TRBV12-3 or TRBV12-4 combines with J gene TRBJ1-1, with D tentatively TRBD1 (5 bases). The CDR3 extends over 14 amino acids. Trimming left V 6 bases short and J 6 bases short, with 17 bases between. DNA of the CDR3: TGTGCCAGCAGCTGGGGCCCGACGGAGGCTGAAGCTTTCTTT. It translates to CASSWGPTEAEAFF.

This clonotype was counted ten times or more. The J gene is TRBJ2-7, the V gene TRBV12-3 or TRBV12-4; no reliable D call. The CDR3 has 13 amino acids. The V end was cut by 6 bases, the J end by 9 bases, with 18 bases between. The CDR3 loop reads CASSQGFSSGQYF. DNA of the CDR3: TGTGCCAGCAGCCAAGGGTTTTCGTCAGGGCAGTACTTC.

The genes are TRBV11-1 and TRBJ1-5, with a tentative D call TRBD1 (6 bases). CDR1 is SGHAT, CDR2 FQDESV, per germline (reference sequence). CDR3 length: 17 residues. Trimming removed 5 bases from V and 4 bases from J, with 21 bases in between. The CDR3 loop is CASSGRGGVGGNQPQHF. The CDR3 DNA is TGTGCCAGCAGCGGCAGAGGGGGGGTAGGAGGGAATCAGCCCCAGCATTTT.

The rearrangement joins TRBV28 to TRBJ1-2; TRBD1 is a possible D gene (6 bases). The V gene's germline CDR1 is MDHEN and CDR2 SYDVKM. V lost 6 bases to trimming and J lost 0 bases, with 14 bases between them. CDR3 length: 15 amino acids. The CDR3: CASSADRPPNYGYTF. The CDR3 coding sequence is TGTGCCAGCAGCGCGGACAGACCACCTAACTATGGCTACACCTTC.

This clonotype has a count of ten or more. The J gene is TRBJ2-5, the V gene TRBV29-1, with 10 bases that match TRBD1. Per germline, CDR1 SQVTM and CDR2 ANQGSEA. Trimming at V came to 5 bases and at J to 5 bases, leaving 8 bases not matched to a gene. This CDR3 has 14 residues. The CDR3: CSVPFRGQGETQYF. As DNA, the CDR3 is TGCAGCGTTCCCTTCCGGGGACAGGGGGAGACCCAGTACTTC.

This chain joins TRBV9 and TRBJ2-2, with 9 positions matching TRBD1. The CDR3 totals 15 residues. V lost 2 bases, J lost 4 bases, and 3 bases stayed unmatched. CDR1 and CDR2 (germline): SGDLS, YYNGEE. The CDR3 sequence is CASSVEQGATGELFF. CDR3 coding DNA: TGTGCCAGCAGCGTCGAACAGGGGGCCACCGGGGAGCTGTTTTTT.

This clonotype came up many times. The CDR3 region has the DNA TGTGCCAGCAGCCCAGAGACCGGGACAGGGGTTGGTGAGCAGTACTTC. Its translation: CASSPETGTGVGEQYF. The V and J genes are TRBV28 and TRBJ2-7, with 10 bases matching TRBD1. There are 16 residues in the CDR3. Germline CDR1 and CDR2: MDHEN and SYDVKM. The V segment lost 6 bases and the J segment 7 bases; nucleotides outside the gene matches: 15. Using reference TRBV28 and TRBJ2-7 for the parts outside the CDR3, the full variable domain is DVKVTQSSRYLVKRTGEKVFLECVQDMDHENMFWYRQDPGLGLRLIYFSYDVKMKEKGDIPEGYSVSREKKERFSLILESASTNQTSMYLCASSPETGTGVGEQYFGPGTRLTVT.

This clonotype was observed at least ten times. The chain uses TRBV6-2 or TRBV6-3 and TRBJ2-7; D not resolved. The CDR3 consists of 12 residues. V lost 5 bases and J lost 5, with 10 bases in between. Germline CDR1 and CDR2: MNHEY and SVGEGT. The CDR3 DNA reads TGTGCCAGCAGTCCATTACGAGACGAGCAGTACTTC. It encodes CASSPLRDEQYF.

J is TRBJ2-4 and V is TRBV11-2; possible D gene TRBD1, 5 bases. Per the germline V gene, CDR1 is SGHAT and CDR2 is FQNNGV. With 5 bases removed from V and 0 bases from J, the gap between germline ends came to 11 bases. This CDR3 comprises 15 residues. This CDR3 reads CASSMGQVAKNIQYF. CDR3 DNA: TGTGCCAGCAGCATGGGGCAGGTAGCCAAAAACATTCAGTACTTC.

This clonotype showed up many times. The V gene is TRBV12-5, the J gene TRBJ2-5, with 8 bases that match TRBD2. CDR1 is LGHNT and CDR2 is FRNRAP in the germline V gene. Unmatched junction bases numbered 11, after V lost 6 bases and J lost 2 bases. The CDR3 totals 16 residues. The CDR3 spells CASGPRLAGLQETQYF. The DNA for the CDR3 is TGTGCTAGTGGGCCCCGGTTAGCGGGACTACAAGAGACCCAGTACTTC.

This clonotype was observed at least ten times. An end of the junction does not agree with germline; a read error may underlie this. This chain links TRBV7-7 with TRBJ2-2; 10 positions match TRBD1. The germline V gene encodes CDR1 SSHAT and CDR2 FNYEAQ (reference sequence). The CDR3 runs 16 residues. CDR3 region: CASSKDRGLGTGELFF. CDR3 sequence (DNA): TGTGCTAGCAGCAAAGACAGGGGGCTAGGCACCGGGGAGCTGTTTTTT.

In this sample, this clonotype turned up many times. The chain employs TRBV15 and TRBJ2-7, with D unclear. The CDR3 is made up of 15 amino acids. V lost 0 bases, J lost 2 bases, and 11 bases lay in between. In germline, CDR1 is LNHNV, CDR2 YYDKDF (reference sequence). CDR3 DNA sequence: TGTGCCACCAGCAGAGATCAGTACCGTACCTACGAGCAGTACTTC. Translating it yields CATSRDQYRTYEQYF.

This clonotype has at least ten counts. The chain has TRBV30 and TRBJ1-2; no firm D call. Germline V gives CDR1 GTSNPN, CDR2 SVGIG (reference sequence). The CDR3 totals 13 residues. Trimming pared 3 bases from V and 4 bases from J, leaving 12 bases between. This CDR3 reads CAWSNHGPYGYTF. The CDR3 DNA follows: TGTGCCTGGAGCAACCATGGTCCCTATGGCTACACCTTC.

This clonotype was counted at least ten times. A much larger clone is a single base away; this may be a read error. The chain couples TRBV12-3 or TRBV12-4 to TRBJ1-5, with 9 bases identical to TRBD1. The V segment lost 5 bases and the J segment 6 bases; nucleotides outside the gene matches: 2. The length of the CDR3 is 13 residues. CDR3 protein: CASSDRGSQPQHF. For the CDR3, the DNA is TGTGCCAGCAGTGACAGGGGGAGTCAGCCCCAGCATTTT.

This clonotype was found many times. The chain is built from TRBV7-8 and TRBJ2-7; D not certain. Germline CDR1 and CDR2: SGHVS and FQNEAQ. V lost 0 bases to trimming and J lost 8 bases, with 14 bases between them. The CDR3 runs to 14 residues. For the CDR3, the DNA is TGTGCCAGCAGCTTAGCTCCAGCGTACCTCCAGCAGTACTTC. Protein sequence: CASSLAPAYLQQYF.

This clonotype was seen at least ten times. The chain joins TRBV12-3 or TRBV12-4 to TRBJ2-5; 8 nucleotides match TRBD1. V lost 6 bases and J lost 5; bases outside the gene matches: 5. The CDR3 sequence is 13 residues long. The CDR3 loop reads CASSLRDRETQYF. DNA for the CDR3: TGTGCCAGCAGCCTCCGGGACAGGGAGACCCAGTACTTC.

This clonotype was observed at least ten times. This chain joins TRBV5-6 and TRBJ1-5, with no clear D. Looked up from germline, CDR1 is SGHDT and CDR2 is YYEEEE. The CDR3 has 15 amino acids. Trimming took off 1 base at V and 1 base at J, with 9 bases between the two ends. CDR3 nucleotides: TGTGCCAGCAGCTTGCGGCAGACGAGCAATCAGCCCCAGCATTTT. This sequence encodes CASSLRQTSNQPQHF.

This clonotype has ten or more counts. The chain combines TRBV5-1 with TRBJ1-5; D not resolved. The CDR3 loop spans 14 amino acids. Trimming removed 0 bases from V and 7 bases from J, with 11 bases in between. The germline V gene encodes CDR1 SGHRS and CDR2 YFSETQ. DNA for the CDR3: TGCGCCAGCAGCTTGGGCAACGAGGGACAGCCCCAGCATTTT. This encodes CASSLGNEGQPQHF.

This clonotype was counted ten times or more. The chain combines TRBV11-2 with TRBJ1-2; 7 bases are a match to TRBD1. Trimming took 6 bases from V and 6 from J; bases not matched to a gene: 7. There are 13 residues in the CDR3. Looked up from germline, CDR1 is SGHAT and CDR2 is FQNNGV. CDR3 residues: CASSHADRDGYTF. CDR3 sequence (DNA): TGTGCCAGCAGTCACGCCGACAGGGATGGCTACACCTTC. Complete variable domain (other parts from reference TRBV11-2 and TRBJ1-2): EAGVAQSPRYKIIEKRQSVAFWCNPISGHATLYWYQQILGQGPKLLIQFQNNGVVDDSQLPKDRFSAERLKGVDSTLKIQPAKLEDSAVYLCASSHADRDGYTFGSGTRLTVV.

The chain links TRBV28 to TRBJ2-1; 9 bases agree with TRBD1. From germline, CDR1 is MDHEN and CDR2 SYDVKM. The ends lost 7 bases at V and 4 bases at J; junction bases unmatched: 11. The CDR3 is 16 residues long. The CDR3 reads CASIPQGARGYNEQFF. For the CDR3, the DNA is TGTGCCAGCATTCCACAGGGGGCGAGGGGGTACAATGAGCAGTTCTTC.

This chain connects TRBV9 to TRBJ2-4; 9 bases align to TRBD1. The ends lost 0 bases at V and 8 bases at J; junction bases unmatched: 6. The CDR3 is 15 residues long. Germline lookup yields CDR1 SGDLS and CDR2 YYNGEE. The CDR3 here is CASSVDGQGTDIQYF. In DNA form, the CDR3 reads TGTGCCAGCAGCGTAGATGGACAGGGGACAGACATTCAGTACTTC.

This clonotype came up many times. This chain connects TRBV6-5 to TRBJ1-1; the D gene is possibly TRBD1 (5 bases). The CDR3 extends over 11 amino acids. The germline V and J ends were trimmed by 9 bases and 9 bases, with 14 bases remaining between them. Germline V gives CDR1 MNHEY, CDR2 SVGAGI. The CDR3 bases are TGTGCCAGTAAAATCGGGACCAAAGCTTTCTTT. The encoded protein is CASKIGTKAFF.

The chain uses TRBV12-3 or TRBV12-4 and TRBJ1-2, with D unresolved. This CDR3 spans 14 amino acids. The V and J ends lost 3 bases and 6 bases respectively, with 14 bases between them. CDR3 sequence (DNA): TGTGCCAGCAGTTTTACCCTTTCGAGGGATGGCTACACCTTC. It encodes CASSFTLSRDGYTF.